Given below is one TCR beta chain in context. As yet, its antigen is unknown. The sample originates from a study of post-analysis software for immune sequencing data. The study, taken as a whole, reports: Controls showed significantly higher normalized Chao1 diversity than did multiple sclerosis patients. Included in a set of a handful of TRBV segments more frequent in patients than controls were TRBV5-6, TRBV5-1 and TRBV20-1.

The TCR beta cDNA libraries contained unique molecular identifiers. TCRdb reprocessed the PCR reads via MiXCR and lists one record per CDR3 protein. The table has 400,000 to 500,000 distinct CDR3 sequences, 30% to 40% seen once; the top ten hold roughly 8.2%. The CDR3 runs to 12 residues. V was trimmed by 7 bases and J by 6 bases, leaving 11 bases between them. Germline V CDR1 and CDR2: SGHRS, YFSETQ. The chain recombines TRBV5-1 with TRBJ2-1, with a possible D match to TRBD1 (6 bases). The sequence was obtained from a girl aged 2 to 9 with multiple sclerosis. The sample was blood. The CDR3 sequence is CASFQGGNEQFF. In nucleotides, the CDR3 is TGCGCCAGCTTCCAAGGGGGCAATGAGCAGTTCTTC.